The following is a TCR beta chain sequence with its context. Its antigen remains unknown. The template was RNA from unsorted bulk tissue. A modified ARM-PCR protocol with three rounds of nested PCR amplified TCRbeta. In TCRdb, the multiplex PCR reads were re-called with MiXCR into one record per CDR3 protein. The sample carries more than 70,000 distinct CDR3 sequences, roughly three fifths recorded once. This CDR3 is 16 amino acids long. Germline V gene sequence: CDR1 SGHAT, CDR2 FQNNGV. Deletions cut 5 bases from V and 2 bases from J, with 15 bases between. The data derive from a study of tumor and adjacent non-tumor tissue in lung cancer. The overall study: There were some 11 adenocarcinoma, 2 squamous cell carcinoma and 1 small cell lung cancer cases. On average, productive TCRbeta reads reached some 4.2 million per sample. General study results and limits: Shorter survival was associated with higher TCR diversity in tumors. Tumor repertoires had a smaller top 100 clone share than normal lung.

Sequenced sample: lung tumor tissue. The sequence derives from a man aged 65 to 85 with non-small cell lung cancer. The rearrangement uses TRBV11-2 and TRBJ2-2, with a tentative D call TRBD2 (7 bases). The CDR3, as DNA: TGTGCCAGCAGCCTCCTGGGGGGGCCTAACACCGGGGAGCTGTTTTTT. It encodes CASSLLGGPNTGELFF.